This is a list of T cell receptor beta chains from one sample in a study of blood T cell repertoires in COVID-19. Using immunoSEQ multiplex PCR, the repertoire was profiled, and TCRdb retains in-frame clones only, with some absent. The sample has roughly 120,000 clones; more than 70% are singletons. Sequencing input: peripheral blood. The receptors were gathered from a human donor in a cohort sampled during active COVID-19. The CDR3 runs from the conserved cysteine through the conserved F or W. D genes are given only for firm matches. Some rows have no size entry. The others give once, few or many, or a class for an expanded clone.

d_call | j_call | v_call | clone_size | cdr3_aa | cdr3_nt
NA | TRBJ1-2 | TRBV28 | NA | CASSNPNSLYGYTF | TGTGCCAGCAGTAATCCGAACAGTCTCTATGGCTACACCTTC
NA | TRBJ2-3 | TRBV7-2 | NA | CASSLRTEDTQYF | TGTGCCAGCAGCTTGCGGACAGAAGATACGCAGTATTTT
NA | TRBJ2-2 | TRBV3-1/TRBV3-2 | NA | CASSQTDTGELFF | TGTGCCAGCAGTCAGACTGACACCGGGGAGCTGTTTTTT
TRBD1 | TRBJ1-4 | TRBV28 | NA | CASSFQGATNEKLFF | TGTGCCAGCAGTTTCCAGGGGGCAACTAATGAAAAACTGTTTTTT
NA | TRBJ1-1 | TRBV7-4 | NA | CASSCWPMNTEAFF | TGTGCCAGCAGCTGCTGGCCCATGAACACTGAAGCTTTCTTT
NA | TRBJ1-1 | TRBV7-9 | NA | CASSLHQGRNTEAFF | TGTGCCAGCAGCCTCCATCAGGGGCGGAACACTGAAGCTTTCTTT
NA | TRBJ1-3 | TRBV4-1 | NA | CASSQVSGDGTIYF | TGCGCCAGCAGCCAAGTGTCGGGTGACGGCACCATATATTTT
NA | TRBJ2-7 | TRBV6-4 | NA | CAIPIQAYEQYF | TGTGCCATTCCCATCCAAGCTTACGAGCAGTACTTC
NA | TRBJ1-1 | TRBV7-9 | NA | CASSLNQVNTEAFF | TGTGCCAGCAGCTTAAACCAGGTGAACACTGAAGCTTTCTTT
NA | TRBJ1-2 | TRBV29-1 | NA | CSVGLGDGYTF | TGCAGCGTTGGCTTAGGGGATGGCTACACCTTC
TRBD2 | TRBJ2-5 | TRBV7-9 | NA | CASRGGETQYF | TGTGCCAGCAGGGGAGGGGAGACCCAGTACTTC
NA | TRBJ2-5 | TRBV3-1/TRBV3-2 | NA | CASSQRTQQETQYF | TGTGCCAGCAGCCAGAGGACACAACAAGAGACCCAGTACTTC
TRBD2 | TRBJ2-1 | TRBV14 | NA | CASSQGTSGRVGYNEQFF | TGTGCCAGCAGCCAAGGGACTAGCGGGAGAGTTGGGTACAATGAGCAGTTCTTC
NA | TRBJ2-5 | TRBV12-3/TRBV12-4 | NA | CASSFGARETQYF | TGTGCCAGCAGTTTTGGGGCCCGCGAGACCCAGTACTTC
NA | TRBJ1-2 | TRBV6-2/TRBV6-3 | NA | CASSFRGLNYGYTF | TGTGCCAGCAGCTTCAGGGGCCTTAACTATGGCTACACCTTC
NA | TRBJ2-3 | TRBV9 | NA | CASSGQAGDTQYF | TGTGCCAGCAGCGGACAGGCGGGAGATACGCAGTATTTT
NA | TRBJ2-1 | TRBV11-2 | NA | CASSYVMGASRNEQFF | TGTGCCAGCAGCTATGTAATGGGGGCTAGCCGCAATGAGCAGTTCTTC
NA | TRBJ1-5 | TRBV6-5 | NA | CASKAGVNQPQHF | TGTGCCAGCAAAGCCGGGGTCAATCAGCCCCAGCATTTT
TRBD1 | TRBJ2-1 | TRBV11-2 | NA | CASSFRSDRVVQFF | TGTGCCAGCAGCTTCCGGTCCGACAGGGTGGTGCAGTTCTTC
TRBD2 | TRBJ2-1 | TRBV4-3 | NA | CASSPEGLLEGEQFF | TGCGCCAGCAGCCCGGAGGGACTATTGGAAGGTGAGCAGTTCTTC
NA | TRBJ2-3 | TRBV5-1 | NA | CASSLFPPAGAPSTDTQYF | TGCGCCAGCAGCCTATTCCCCCCCGCGGGGGCTCCGAGCACAGATACGCAGTATTTT
TRBD1 | TRBJ1-6 | TRBV6-6 | once | CASSYDRVAFHSYNSPLHF | TGTGCCAGCAGCTACGACAGGGTGGCCTTTCACTCCTATAATTCACCCCTCCACTTT
NA | TRBJ1-5 | TRBV10-3 | NA | CAISPGQSNQPQHF | TGTGCCATCAGCCCAGGACAGAGCAATCAGCCCCAGCATTTT
NA | TRBJ2-2 | TRBV5-1 | NA | CASSLVRAVTGELFF | TGCGCCAGCAGCTTGGTGCGGGCTGTGACCGGGGAGCTGTTTTTT
TRBD1 | TRBJ2-3 | TRBV7-2 | NA | CASSPDRVTDTQYF | TGTGCCAGCAGCCCGGACAGGGTCACAGATACGCAGTATTTT
TRBD2 | TRBJ2-1 | TRBV24-1 | NA | CATTLREGASGRTGNEQFF | TGTGCCACCACACTCCGAGAGGGCGCTAGCGGGAGAACGGGGAATGAGCAGTTCTTC
TRBD2 | TRBJ2-1 | TRBV9 | NA | CASTALAGGNNEQFF | TGTGCCAGCACCGCCTTAGCGGGAGGCAACAATGAGCAGTTCTTC